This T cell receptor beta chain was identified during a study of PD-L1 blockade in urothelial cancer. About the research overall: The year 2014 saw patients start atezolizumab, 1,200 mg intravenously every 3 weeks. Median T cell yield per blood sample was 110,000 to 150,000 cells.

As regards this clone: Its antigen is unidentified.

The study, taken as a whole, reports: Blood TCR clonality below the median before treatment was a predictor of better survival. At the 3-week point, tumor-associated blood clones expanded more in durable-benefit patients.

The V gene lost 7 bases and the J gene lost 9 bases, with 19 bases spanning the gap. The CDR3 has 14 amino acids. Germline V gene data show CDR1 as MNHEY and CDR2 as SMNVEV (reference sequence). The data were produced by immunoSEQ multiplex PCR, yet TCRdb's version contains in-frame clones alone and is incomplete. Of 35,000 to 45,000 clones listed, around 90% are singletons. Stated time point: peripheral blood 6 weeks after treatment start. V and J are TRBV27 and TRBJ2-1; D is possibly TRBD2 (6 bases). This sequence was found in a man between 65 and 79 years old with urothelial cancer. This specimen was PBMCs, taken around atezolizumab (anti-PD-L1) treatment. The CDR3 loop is CASNTPGGRGEQFF. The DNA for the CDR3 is TGTGCCAGCAACACCCCTGGAGGGCGGGGTGAGCAGTTCTTC.